These 18 T cell receptor beta chains were sequenced from one sample in a study of cytomegalovirus exposure and HLA in healthy donors. The method was immunoSEQ multiplex PCR; TCRdb's version includes in-frame clones alone and lacks a portion of them. The sample shows 220,000 or so clones, about 89% of them seen only once. Sequencing input: PBMCs. These receptors originate from a woman aged 18-30 years in good health and CMV-seronegative.

Regarding this clone: A read error may account for a junction end that differs from germline. The J gene is TRBJ2-3, the V gene TRBV6-1; 12 bases are shared with TRBD2. The CDR3 is 19 residues long. Per the germline V gene, CDR1 is MNHNS and CDR2 is SASEGT. The chain's CDR3 is CASSKATSGSLGSTDTQYF. For the CDR3, the DNA is TGTGCCAGCAGTAAAGCGACTAGCGGGAGCCTCGGCAGCACAGATACGCAGTATTTT.

The chain couples TRBV5-1 to TRBJ2-1, with 8 positions matching TRBD1. CDR3 length: 15 amino acids. The V gene end was trimmed by 3 bases and the J gene end by 6 bases; junction bases not matched to a gene: 8. Germline CDR1 reads SGHRS; CDR2 reads YFSETQ. The CDR3 reads CASSSGQGFANEQFF. In nucleotides, the CDR3 is TGCGCCAGCAGCTCCGGACAGGGTTTCGCCAATGAGCAGTTCTTC.

V and J are TRBV6-1 and TRBJ2-1, with D possibly TRBD2 on 6 matching bases. Trimming took 1 base from V and 2 from J, leaving 12 bases between them. Germline V gene data show CDR1 as MNHNS and CDR2 as SASEGT. The CDR3 runs 16 residues. The CDR3 is CASSEGHGSPYNEQFF. In nucleotides, the CDR3 is TGTGCCAGCAGTGAAGGTCACGGGAGTCCCTACAATGAGCAGTTCTTC.

The rearrangement uses TRBV13 and TRBJ2-2, with 13 bases identical to TRBD2. Germline V gene lookup returns CDR1 PRHDT and CDR2 FYEKMQ (reference sequence). The CDR3 runs to 17 residues. V lost 5 bases and J lost 6; bases outside the gene matches: 9. Here the CDR3 DNA reads TGTGCCAGCAGCGGATGGACTAGCGGGAGTCTCTCCGGGGAGCTGTTTTTT. This codes for CASSGWTSGSLSGELFF.

The V and J genes are TRBV18 and TRBJ2-7, with 7 nucleotides matching TRBD1. Looked up from germline, CDR1 is KGHSH and CDR2 is LQKENI. The CDR3 runs to 14 residues. V was pared by 3 bases and J by 0 bases, with 2 bases of the junction left unmatched. The CDR3 nucleotides read TGTGCCAGCTCACCCGGGACAGACTCCTACGAGCAGTACTTC. Amino acid sequence: CASSPGTDSYEQYF.

This rearrangement joins TRBV12-5 to TRBJ1-1, with no clear D. Per the germline V gene, CDR1 is LGHNT and CDR2 is FRNRAP. This CDR3 region has 12 residues. Trimming left V 6 bases short and J 1 base short, with 6 bases between. Here the CDR3 reads CASGLENTEAFF. CDR3 bases: TGTGCTAGTGGACTAGAGAACACTGAAGCTTTCTTT.

This chain links TRBV10-1 with TRBJ1-1; D uncertain. The length of the CDR3 is 13 residues. From germline, CDR1 is WNHNN and CDR2 SYGVQD (reference sequence). Trimming cost V 11 bases and J 1 base, with 14 bases left between them. For the CDR3, the DNA is TGCGCCTCGACACTAGACACGAACACTGAAGCTTTCTTT. The encoded protein is CASTLDTNTEAFF.

The V call is TRBV9, the J call TRBJ1-1; TRBD1 might be the D (6 bases). The CDR3 has 15 amino acids. From germline, CDR1 is SGDLS and CDR2 YYNGEE. V lost 4 bases and J 1 base, leaving 14 bases between the germline ends. The CDR3 bases are TGTGCCAGCAGCCCCCAGACAGGAGGGAACACTGAAGCTTTCTTT. This codes for CASSPQTGGNTEAFF.

This chain connects TRBV2 to TRBJ2-3; 10 positions match TRBD2. J gave up 5 bases and V 2 bases, and 4 bases lay outside the gene matches. The CDR3 has 15 residues. Looked up from germline, CDR1 is SNHLY and CDR2 is FYNNEI. The CDR3, as DNA: TGTGCCAGCAGTGAACTAGCGGGGGTGGGAGATACGCAGTATTTT. It encodes CASSELAGVGDTQYF.

The V call is TRBV25-1, the J call TRBJ2-7; 9 bases map to TRBD2. This CDR3 region has 13 residues. The trim removed 6 bases at V and 2 bases at J, leaving 2 bases unmatched. Germline V gives CDR1 MGHDK, CDR2 SYGVNS. The CDR3 loop is CASSAGGPYEQYF. CDR3 nucleotide sequence: TGTGCCAGCAGCGCGGGAGGGCCCTACGAGCAGTACTTC.

The chain recombines TRBV18 with TRBJ1-1, with 9 bases that match TRBD1. The CDR3 runs to 16 residues. The germline V gene encodes CDR1 KGHSH and CDR2 LQKENI. V was clipped by 6 bases and J by 0 bases; unmatched bases: 8. CDR3: CASSPRDRVMNTEAFF. CDR3 DNA: TGTGCCAGCTCCCCCCGGGACAGGGTAATGAACACTGAAGCTTTCTTT.

The V gene is TRBV6-1, the J gene TRBJ1-1; D remains ambiguous. Germline CDR1 reads MNHNS; CDR2 reads SASEGT. This CDR3 has 12 amino acids. Trimming shortened V by 2 bases and J by 7 bases, and 8 bases separated the two germline ends. The CDR3 reads CASSEIADEAFF. As DNA, the CDR3 is TGTGCCAGCAGTGAAATAGCAGATGAAGCTTTCTTT.

This clone appeared once. CDR3 DNA sequence: TGTGCCTGGAGTGTCCTTAGCTACACTGAAGCTTTCTTT. This encodes CAWSVLSYTEAFF. The V call is TRBV30, the J call TRBJ1-1; D remains unclear. V gave up 0 bases and J gave up 3 bases, with 8 bases separating them. The CDR3 totals 13 residues. Germline V gene lookup returns CDR1 GTSNPN and CDR2 SVGIG (reference sequence).

This sequence joins TRBV27 and TRBJ2-5; 8 nucleotides match TRBD2. Unmatched junction bases numbered 9, after V lost 2 bases and J lost 1 base. The CDR3 runs to 17 residues. Germline-derived CDR1 and CDR2 are MNHEY and SMNVEV (reference sequence). The CDR3 reads CASSLLGGRSPQETQYF. CDR3 DNA: TGTGCCAGCAGTTTACTCGGCGGGAGGTCCCCCCAAGAGACCCAGTACTTC.

This clone appeared a few times. This chain joins TRBV2 and TRBJ1-3; no firm D call. Germline values: CDR1 SNHLY, CDR2 FYNNEI. V was clipped by 7 bases and J by 0 bases, with 4 bases between them. The CDR3 is 12 residues long. The CDR3 is CASTNSGNTIYF. In DNA form, the CDR3 reads TGTGCCAGCACCAACTCTGGAAACACCATATATTTT.

V usage is TRBV15 and J usage is TRBJ2-7; D might be TRBD1 (5 bases). The germline V gene has CDR1 LNHNV and CDR2 YYDKDF (reference sequence). The CDR3 loop spans 13 amino acids. The V end was cut by 0 bases, the J end by 6 bases, with 9 bases between. In DNA, the CDR3 is TGTGCCACCAGCAGAGATTCCGACAGCGAGCAGTACTTC. Translating gives CATSRDSDSEQYF.

The CDR3 sequence: CASSDLAGVPETQYF. The CDR3 DNA reads TGTGCCAGCAGCGATCTAGCGGGAGTTCCAGAGACCCAGTACTTC. This chain connects TRBV7-9 to TRBJ2-5; 10 bases line up with TRBD2. The germline gives CDR1 SEHNR, CDR2 FQNEAQ (reference sequence). The J segment lost 4 bases and the V segment lost 5 bases, leaving 7 bases of the junction unmatched. The CDR3 runs to 15 residues.

This chain joins TRBV19 and TRBJ1-6; a possible D gene is TRBD1 (5 bases). Germline CDR1 and CDR2: LNHDA and SQIVND (reference sequence). The V end was cut by 3 bases, the J end by 9 bases, with 12 bases between. CDR3 length: 14 amino acids. The CDR3 region is CASSIDSTRSPLHF. DNA for the CDR3: TGTGCCAGTAGTATTGACAGCACGCGTTCACCCCTCCACTTT.